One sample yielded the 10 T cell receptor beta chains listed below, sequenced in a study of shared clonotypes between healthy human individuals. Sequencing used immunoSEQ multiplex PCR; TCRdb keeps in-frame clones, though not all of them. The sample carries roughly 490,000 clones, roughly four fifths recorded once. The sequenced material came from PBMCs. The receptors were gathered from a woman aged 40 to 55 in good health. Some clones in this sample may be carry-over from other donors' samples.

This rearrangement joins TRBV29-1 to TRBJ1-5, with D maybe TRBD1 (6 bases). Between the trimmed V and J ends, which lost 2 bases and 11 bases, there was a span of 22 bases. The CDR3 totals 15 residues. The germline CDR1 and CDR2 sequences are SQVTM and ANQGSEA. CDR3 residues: CSVEYNTGSQSAQHF. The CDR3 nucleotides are TGCAGCGTTGAATACAATACAGGGTCCCAATCAGCCCAGCATTTT.

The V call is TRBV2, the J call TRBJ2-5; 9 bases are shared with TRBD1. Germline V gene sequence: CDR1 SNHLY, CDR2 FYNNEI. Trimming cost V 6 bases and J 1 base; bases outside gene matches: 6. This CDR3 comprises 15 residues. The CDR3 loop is CASRREQGAQETQYF. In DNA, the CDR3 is TGTGCCAGCAGACGCGAACAGGGGGCCCAAGAGACCCAGTACTTC.

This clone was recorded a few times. For the CDR3, the DNA is TGTGCCAGCAGCTTAGGCGGGACAGATACGCAGTATTTT. It translates to CASSLGGTDTQYF. The genes are TRBV13 and TRBJ2-3; D unclear. Germline V gene sequence: CDR1 PRHDT, CDR2 FYEKMQ (reference sequence). V was pared by 0 bases and J by 3 bases, with 4 bases between. The CDR3 spans 13 residues.

The CDR3 is CASSSTGERAEAFF. The CDR3 DNA sequence: TGCGCCAGCAGCTCGACAGGGGAGCGCGCTGAAGCTTTCTTT. This rearrangement joins TRBV5-1 to TRBJ1-1; 8 bases agree with TRBD1. Losses at the gene ends were 3 bases for V and 6 bases for J; bases not matched to a gene: 7. Germline CDR1 SGHRS, CDR2 YFSETQ. The CDR3 runs 14 residues.

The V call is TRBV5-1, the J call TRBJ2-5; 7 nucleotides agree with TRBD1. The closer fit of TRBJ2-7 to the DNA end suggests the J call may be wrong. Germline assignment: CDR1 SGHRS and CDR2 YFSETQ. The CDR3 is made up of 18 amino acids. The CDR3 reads CASSLGLSSQGISYEQYF. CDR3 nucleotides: TGCGCCAGCAGCTTGGGATTGTCGTCACAGGGGATCTCCTACGAGCAGTACTTC.

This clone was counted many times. CDR3 bases: TGTGCCAGCAGACGGGACCCGAAGGAAAAACTGTTTTTT. Translating gives CASRRDPKEKLFF. The chain couples TRBV10-3 to TRBJ1-4; D perhaps matches TRBD1 (5 bases). CDR3 size: 13 residues. In germline, CDR1 is ENHRY, CDR2 SYGVKD. Between the trimmed V and J ends, which lost 10 bases and 8 bases, there was a span of 17 bases.

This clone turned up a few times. The CDR3 spells CASSFGTGRETQYF. DNA of the CDR3: TGCGCCAGCAGCTTCGGGACAGGGCGGGAGACCCAGTACTTC. This chain connects TRBV5-1 to TRBJ2-5; 9 nucleotides agree with TRBD1. V gave up 2 bases and J gave up 5 bases; unmatched junction bases: 4. The germline CDR1 and CDR2 sequences are SGHRS and YFSETQ. This CDR3 comprises 14 residues.

The CDR3 spells CASSPRGAENTEAFF. In DNA, the CDR3 is TGTGCCAGCTCACCACGAGGGGCCGAGAACACTGAAGCTTTCTTT. This chain links TRBV18 with TRBJ1-1, with a possible D match to TRBD1 (5 bases). V was pared by 1 base and J by 1 base, with 10 bases between. This CDR3 comprises 15 residues. The germline gives CDR1 KGHSH, CDR2 LQKENI.

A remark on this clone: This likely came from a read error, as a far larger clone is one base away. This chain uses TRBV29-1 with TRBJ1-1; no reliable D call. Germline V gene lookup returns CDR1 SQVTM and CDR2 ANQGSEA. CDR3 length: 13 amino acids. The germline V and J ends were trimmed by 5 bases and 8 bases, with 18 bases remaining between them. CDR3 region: CSVNERGVGEAFF. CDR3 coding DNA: TGCAGCGTTAACGAACGGGGAGTCGGCGAAGCTTTCTTT.

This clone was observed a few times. CDR3 protein: CASGPGGLGEQYF. The CDR3 coding sequence is TGTGCCAGCGGCCCCGGCGGCCTTGGGGAGCAGTACTTC. The gene calls are TRBV28 and TRBJ2-7; D is uncertain. V lost 8 bases and J lost 7, with 18 bases in between. Germline V gene data show CDR1 as MDHEN and CDR2 as SYDVKM. The CDR3 covers 13 residues.